This entry lists 19 T cell receptor beta chains sequenced from one sample in a study of cytomegalovirus exposure and HLA in healthy donors. The PCR used 60 Vbeta and 13 Jbeta primers. Here immunoSEQ multiplex PCR was the method, and the copy in TCRdb shows in-frame clones only, minus some. Of about 160,000 clones listed, about two thirds are singletons. The sequenced sample consisted of PBMCs. All receptors come from a young woman in good health and CMV-seronegative.

The chain links TRBV27 to TRBJ1-4; possible D gene TRBD1, 5 bases. The germline V and J ends were trimmed by 3 bases and 8 bases, with 10 bases remaining between them. CDR1 and CDR2 (germline): MNHEY, SMNVEV (reference sequence). This CDR3 has 13 amino acids. The CDR3 coding sequence is TGTGCCAGCAGTTTGGCTTGGGGCGAAAAACTGTTTTTT. This codes for CASSLAWGEKLFF.

This clone has a single count. The chain has TRBV19 and TRBJ1-1; no clear D. The CDR3 is 17 amino acids. Germline-derived CDR1 and CDR2 are LNHDA and SQIVND (reference sequence). Trimming removed 6 bases from V and 0 bases from J, with 20 bases in between. CDR3 loop: CASRRGIGRWVNTEAFF. The CDR3 DNA follows: TGTGCCAGTAGACGGGGTATTGGCAGGTGGGTGAACACTGAAGCTTTCTTT.

V is TRBV9 and J is TRBJ1-1; 8 nucleotides match TRBD1. The germline CDR1 and CDR2 sequences are SGDLS and YYNGEE. Trimming took 4 bases from V and 6 from J; bases not matched to a gene: 14. The CDR3 has 16 amino acids. CDR3 region: CASSTPSPTGVPEAFF. CDR3 bases: TGTGCCAGCAGCACACCCTCCCCGACAGGGGTACCTGAAGCTTTCTTT. The variable domain in full, with the rest retrieved from reference TRBV9 and TRBJ1-1, is DSGVTQTPKHLITATGQRVTLRCSPRSGDLSVYWYQQSLDQGLQFLIQYYNGEERAKGNILERFSAQQFPDLHSELNLSSLELGDSALYFCASSTPSPTGVPEAFFGQGTRLTVV.

V is TRBV5-1 and J is TRBJ2-5; 7 nucleotides match TRBD1. In germline, CDR1 is SGHRS, CDR2 YFSETQ. The V gene end was trimmed by 7 bases and the J gene end by 2 bases; junction bases not matched to a gene: 17. The CDR3 length is 17 residues. The CDR3 loop is CASALSVGTERQETQYF. CDR3 in DNA: TGCGCCAGCGCCCTTTCCGTGGGGACAGAGCGTCAAGAGACCCAGTACTTC.

The V call is TRBV6-1, the J call TRBJ1-5, with a tentative D call TRBD1 (5 bases). The length of the CDR3 is 16 residues. Germline lookup yields CDR1 MNHNS and CDR2 SASEGT. Trimming cost V 2 bases and J 2 bases, with 13 bases left between them. CDR3 loop: CASSEQGGVGNQPQHF. The CDR3 nucleotides read TGTGCCAGCAGTGAACAAGGAGGGGTGGGCAATCAGCCCCAGCATTTT.

V gene TRBV6-1 combines with J gene TRBJ2-7; D unclear. Germline V CDR1 and CDR2: MNHNS, SASEGT. The V gene lost 1 base and the J gene lost 3 bases, with 13 bases spanning the gap. This CDR3 has 15 residues. The CDR3 loop is CASSEEQTRHYEQYF. The CDR3 DNA reads TGTGCCAGCAGTGAAGAGCAGACCAGACACTACGAGCAGTACTTC.

This clone was seen more than once but under ten times. The gene calls are TRBV28 and TRBJ2-5; TRBD1 agrees at 7 bases. The CDR3 spans 17 residues. The germline V gene has CDR1 MDHEN and CDR2 SYDVKM. Trimming removed 5 bases from V and 5 bases from J; junction bases left unmatched: 17. The CDR3 nucleotides read TGTGCCAGCAGTCGAAGACAGGGACCAACAAGGAGCGAGACCCAGTACTTC. Its translation is CASSRRQGPTRSETQYF.

This clone came up a few times. The chain recombines TRBV7-2 with TRBJ2-3; a weak D match, TRBD2 (6 bases). CDR3 length: 17 amino acids. From germline, CDR1 is SGHTA and CDR2 FQGNSA. V was shortened by 1 base and J by 2 bases, with 16 bases between the two germline ends. The CDR3 protein is CASSLVGTPPHTDTQYF. In DNA form, the CDR3 reads TGTGCCAGCAGCTTAGTTGGGACTCCCCCGCACACAGATACGCAGTATTTT.

This chain joins TRBV19 and TRBJ1-5, with 8 positions matching TRBD1. J was trimmed by 2 bases and V by 4 bases; bases with no gene match: 4. The CDR3 spans 15 residues. The germline V gene has CDR1 LNHDA and CDR2 SQIVND (reference sequence). The CDR3 nucleotides read TGTGCCAGTAGTACAGGGGGCCAGGGCAATCAGCCCCAGCATTTT. It specifies CASSTGGQGNQPQHF.

The chain is built from TRBV5-5 and TRBJ2-7, with a weak D call TRBD1 (6 bases). The V gene lost 2 bases and the J gene lost 4 bases, with 19 bases spanning the gap. CDR1 SGHKS and CDR2 YYEKEE come from the germline V gene (reference sequence). The CDR3 covers 16 residues. The CDR3 coding sequence is TGTGCCAGCAGCTTCCGGGACATTGGATACCAATACGAGCAGTACTTC. The encoded protein is CASSFRDIGYQYEQYF.

This clone was seen more than once but under ten times. V gene TRBV7-3 combines with J gene TRBJ2-2; D not certain. Germline CDR1 reads SGHTA; CDR2 reads FQGTGA. CDR3 length: 17 residues. V lost 4 bases to trimming and J lost 0 bases, with 15 bases between them. CDR3 sequence: CASSSHPTRTNTGELFF. The CDR3 nucleotides read TGTGCCAGCAGCTCCCACCCCACAAGAACGAACACCGGGGAGCTGTTTTTT.

The rearrangement links TRBV6-1 to TRBJ2-5; maybe TRBD1 (6 bases). The CDR3 loop spans 13 amino acids. The V end was cut by 5 bases, the J end by 5 bases, with 12 bases between. From germline, CDR1 is MNHNS and CDR2 SASEGT. CDR3 DNA: TGTGCCAGCAGTAACAGGGCTCGGGAGACCCAGTACTTC. Its protein is CASSNRARETQYF.

The rearrangement joins TRBV6-6 to TRBJ1-5; 9 positions match TRBD1. The CDR3 loop spans 14 amino acids. Germline CDR1 reads MNHNY; CDR2 reads SVGAGI (reference sequence). Trimming at V came to 6 bases and at J to 9 bases, leaving 9 bases not matched to a gene. The DNA for the CDR3 is TGTGCCAGCAGGCTGGGACAGGGAGGGATGCCCCAGCATTTT. Translated: CASRLGQGGMPQHF.

This clone was detected once. The V and J genes are TRBV28 and TRBJ2-5; 7 bases are shared with TRBD1. Losses at the gene ends were 5 bases for V and 3 bases for J; bases not matched to a gene: 3. CDR1 and CDR2 from the germline V gene are MDHEN and SYDVKM. This CDR3 spans 13 amino acids. The CDR3 protein is CASSQGQEETQYF. CDR3 nucleotide sequence: TGTGCCAGCAGTCAAGGACAGGAAGAGACCCAGTACTTC.

The gene calls are TRBV5-4 and TRBJ2-7; D ambiguous. Germline V lookup: CDR1 SGHNT, CDR2 YYREEE (reference sequence). V lost 4 bases to trimming and J lost 0 bases, with 11 bases between them. The CDR3 loop spans 14 amino acids. This CDR3 is CASSLRGNSYEQYF. In DNA form, the CDR3 reads TGTGCCAGCAGCCTACGAGGTAACTCCTACGAGCAGTACTTC.

This clone was counted only a few times. V gene TRBV5-4 combines with J gene TRBJ1-6, with a possible D match to TRBD1 (6 bases). V was shortened by 4 bases and J by 7 bases, with 12 bases between the two germline ends. Germline V gene data show CDR1 as SGHNT and CDR2 as YYREEE (reference sequence). This CDR3 is built from 14 residues. CDR3 loop: CASSLTGSNSPLHF. The CDR3 DNA is TGTGCCAGCAGCCTGACAGGATCCAATTCACCCCTCCACTTT.

A word on this clone: The same CDR3 can be traced to other DNA sequences in this sample. This sequence joins TRBV5-4 and TRBJ1-1; D is perhaps TRBD1 (6 bases). The CDR3 has 16 residues. Trimming removed 4 bases at V and 1 base at J, with 17 bases between. Germline V lookup: CDR1 SGHNT, CDR2 YYREEE (reference sequence). CDR3 coding DNA: TGTGCCAGCAGCGCAGTACAGGGAAGGAGGAACACTGAAGCTTTCTTT. This translates into CASSAVQGRRNTEAFF.

V is TRBV19 and J is TRBJ1-1, with a weak D call TRBD1 (6 bases). Per the germline V gene, CDR1 is LNHDA and CDR2 is SQIVND (reference sequence). V dropped 5 bases and J dropped 4 bases, with 14 bases sitting between them. The CDR3 runs to 14 residues. The CDR3 DNA is TGTGCCAGTAGTCTCAGGGGCTTCGGCACTGAAGCTTTCTTT. It specifies CASSLRGFGTEAFF.

This chain connects TRBV18 to TRBJ2-1; TRBD1 matches at 8 bases. This CDR3 spans 13 amino acids. The J segment lost 6 bases and the V segment lost 3 bases, leaving 1 base of the junction unmatched. The germline V gene encodes CDR1 KGHSH and CDR2 LQKENI. This CDR3 is CASSPDRGNEQFF. CDR3 sequence (DNA): TGTGCCAGCTCACCTGACAGGGGCAATGAGCAGTTCTTC.